Listed below are T cell receptor beta chains from one sample, sequenced in a study of blood T cell repertoires in COVID-19. Some clones are missing from TCRdb's copy, which holds only in-frame ones; the method was immunoSEQ multiplex PCR. The sample consists of roughly 110,000 clones, 90% of them appearing once. The sequencing input was peripheral blood. These receptor sequences come from a woman aged 45-60 years with acute or convalescent COVID-19. Both conserved end residues are part of each CDR3. The D gene is left open where the match is weak. Not every row has a clone size; where given, it reads once, few, many or a size class.

v_call	j_call	d_call	clone_size	cdr3_nt	cdr3_aa
TRBV4-1	TRBJ2-1	.	.	TGCGCCAGCAGCCAAATAGACATGATCTCCTACAATGAGCAGTTCTTC	CASSQIDMISYNEQFF
TRBV6-5	TRBJ1-1	.	.	TGTGCCAGCAGTTACGTCAGGGCGGGAAGCACTGAAGCTTTCTTT	CASSYVRAGSTEAFF
TRBV18	TRBJ2-1	.	.	TGTGCCAGCTCACCAGGGGGGTATTGGGATGAGCAGTTCTTC	CASSPGGYWDEQFF
TRBV7-8	TRBJ1-5	.	.	TGTGCCAGCAGCGAAGGGGGGGGAGGAGATCAGCCCCAGCATTTT	CASSEGGGGDQPQHF
TRBV3-1/TRBV3-2	TRBJ2-5	TRBD1	.	TGTGCCAGCAGCCAAGGTCCGACAGGGGGGCAAGAGACCCAGTACTTC	CASSQGPTGGQETQYF
TRBV7-2	TRBJ1-4	.	.	TGTGCCAGCAGCTTGGGGCAGGGTGGTGAAAAACTGTTTTTT	CASSLGQGGEKLFF
TRBV15	TRBJ2-1	.	.	TGTGCCACCCTTAGGGAGGACCTCTCCGGGGGTGAGCAGTTCTTC	CATLREDLSGGEQFF
TRBV11-2	TRBJ1-4	TRBD1	.	TGTGCCAGCAGCTCAAACCGGGACAGTCGAGAAAAACTGTTTTTT	CASSSNRDSREKLFF
TRBV30	TRBJ2-7	.	.	TGTGCCTGGAGTGTACGGGGTCCCTACGAGCAGTACTTC	CAWSVRGPYEQYF
TRBV20-1	TRBJ1-2	.	.	TGCAGTGCTCTGTACTATGGCTACACCTTC	CSALYYGYTF
TRBV7-2	TRBJ1-6	TRBD1	.	TGTGCCAGCAGCTTTACGGGACAGGAACATTCACCCCTCCACTTT	CASSFTGQEHSPLHF
TRBV28	TRBJ2-1	TRBD2	.	TGTGCCACCCTTAGACTAGCGGGAGGTGAGCAGTTCTTC	CATLRLAGGEQFF
TRBV7-8	TRBJ2-3	.	.	TGTGCCAGCAGCCCGGGGGGCACAGATACGCAGTATTTT	CASSPGGTDTQYF
TRBV5-6	TRBJ1-1	.	.	TGTGCCAGCAGCCCGCGGACGGGATACCTGGAAGCTTTCTTT	CASSPRTGYLEAFF
TRBV6-2/TRBV6-3	TRBJ2-1	TRBD2	.	TGTGCCAGCAGTTACCGAACTTGGGGACTAGCGACCTACAATGAGCAGTTCTTC	CASSYRTWGLATYNEQFF
TRBV13	TRBJ2-5	TRBD2	.	TGTGCCAGCAGCTTAGCACTAGCGGTTAAAGTGGAGACCCAGTACTTC	CASSLALAVKVETQYF
TRBV2	TRBJ2-2	TRBD2	.	TGTGCCAGCAGTGAATCGGGAGGGACCGGGGAGCTGTTTTTT	CASSESGGTGELFF
TRBV19	TRBJ1-2	.	.	TGTGCCAGTAGTCGGAGGCCGGACAGTACTAACTATGGCTACACCTTC	CASSRRPDSTNYGYTF
TRBV29-1	TRBJ2-7	.	.	TGCAGCGTATGGGGGACAATCCTCGGGGAGCAGTACTTC	CSVWGTILGEQYF
TRBV19	TRBJ1-5	TRBD1	.	TGTGCCAGTAGGCCGGGACAGCCACCTCGAGATCAGCCCCAGCATTTT	CASRPGQPPRDQPQHF
TRBV6-5	TRBJ1-4	.	once	TGTGCCAGCAGGGCGGGACCCCAAGGAGAAAAACTGTTTTTT	CASRAGPQGEKLFF
TRBV10-1	TRBJ1-2	TRBD1	.	TGCGCCAGCAGGAAACAGGGGGACGGGTATGGCTACACCTTC	CASRKQGDGYGYTF
TRBV27	TRBJ2-7	.	few	TGTGCCAGCAGTTTCGCCAGGTCTAACTCCTACGAGCAGTACTTC	CASSFARSNSYEQYF
TRBV25-1	TRBJ1-6	.	.	TGTGCCAGCAGTGAATGGGGGGTGAGCTCCTATAATTCACCCCTCCACTTT	CASSEWGVSSYNSPLHF
TRBV4-3	TRBJ2-1	TRBD2	.	TGCGCCAGCAGCCAAACACTAGCGGGAAACAATGAGCAGTTCTTC	CASSQTLAGNNEQFF
TRBV11-3	TRBJ1-5	.	.	TGTGCCAGCAGCGAAAGGGCTTCGACAGATCGTTCGAGCAATCAGCCCCAGCATTTT	CASSERASTDRSSNQPQHF
TRBV5-8	TRBJ2-3	.	.	TGTGCCAGCAGCTTCCTCTCTAGCACAGATACGCAGTATTTT	CASSFLSSTDTQYF
TRBV15	TRBJ1-2	.	.	TGTGCCACCAGCAGAGTTGTACAGGACTATGGCTACACCTTC	CATSRVVQDYGYTF
TRBV10-1	TRBJ2-1	.	.	TGCGCCAGCAGTGGCCAGGGGTATGAGCAGTTCTTC	CASSGQGYEQFF
TRBV6-1	TRBJ1-2	.	.	TGTGCCAGCAGTGAAGCCTACAGGGACTATGGCTACACCTTC	CASSEAYRDYGYTF
TRBV12-5	TRBJ2-1	.	.	TGTGCTAGTCTCCCGGGTGGTGACAATGAGCAGTTCTTC	CASLPGGDNEQFF
TRBV7-9	TRBJ1-5	TRBD1	.	TGTGCCAGCAGCTTAGATAGGGACAGGGATTATAGCAATCAGCCCCAGCATTTT	CASSLDRDRDYSNQPQHF
TRBV29-1	TRBJ2-3	.	.	TGCAGCCCCGGGTGGGGCGGGGACACAGATACGCAGTATTTT	CSPGWGGDTDTQYF
TRBV11-2	TRBJ1-2	.	.	TGTGCCAGCAGCTTAGACTTACCGACAGCACCTACGGCTAACTATGGCTACACCTTC	CASSLDLPTAPTANYGYTF
TRBV29-1	TRBJ2-2	TRBD1	.	TGCAGCGTCCAACGAGACAGGGCTGGCGGGGAGCTGTTTTTT	CSVQRDRAGGELFF
TRBV9	TRBJ2-1	.	.	TGTGCCAGCAGCGTAGGAGATGAGCAGTTCTTC	CASSVGDEQFF
TRBV9	TRBJ2-1	TRBD1	.	TGTGCCAGCACCACGGGACAGTCCTACAATGAGCAGTTCTTC	CASTTGQSYNEQFF
TRBV3-1/TRBV3-2	TRBJ2-1	.	.	TGTGCCAGCAGCCAGCCCCCTACAGGGATAGGTTCCTACAATGAGCAGTTCTTC	CASSQPPTGIGSYNEQFF
TRBV28	TRBJ2-2	TRBD2	.	TGTGCCTGCACTAGCGGGAGAGGAAACACCGGGGAGCTGTTTTTT	CACTSGRGNTGELFF
TRBV6-1	TRBJ2-7	.	.	TGTGCCAGCAGTGATTTTATCAGTTCCTACGAGCAGTACTTC	CASSDFISSYEQYF
TRBV10-3	TRBJ1-1	.	.	TGTGCCATCAGTGAACTGACTGAAGCTTTCTTT	CAISELTEAFF
TRBV24-1	TRBJ2-3	.	once	TGTGCCACCAGTGAAACAGGTATCACAGATACGCAGTATTTT	CATSETGITDTQYF
TRBV18	TRBJ1-3	.	.	TGTGCCAGCTCACTGGAGGGGATTGCTGGAAACACCATATATTTT	CASSLEGIAGNTIYF
TRBV19	TRBJ2-1	.	.	TGTGCCAGTAGTGGGCAGGGGTTCTATGAGCAGTTCTTC	CASSGQGFYEQFF
TRBV11-2	TRBJ2-1	.	.	TGTGCCAGTAATCCTATGGGGGCTCGCAGACGTGAGCAGTTCTTC	CASNPMGARRREQFF
TRBV7-9	TRBJ1-4	TRBD1	.	TGTGCCAGCAGCTTCGGACAGGGTGGTAATGAAAAACTGTTTTTT	CASSFGQGGNEKLFF
TRBV28	TRBJ1-1	TRBD1	few	TGTGCCAGCAGTACCTTTAGGGGCCCCGGGACAGGGGGCACGAACACTGAAGCTTTCTTT	CASSTFRGPGTGGTNTEAFF
TRBV9	TRBJ1-2	TRBD1	.	TGTGCCAGCAGCCCCGGGGACAGGGAGTTGGATGGCTACACCTTC	CASSPGDRELDGYTF